The 3 T cell receptor beta chains listed next were all sequenced from one sample in a study of T cell responses to AZD1222 COVID-19 vaccine. Clones were read by immunoSEQ multiplex PCR, and TCRdb kept only the in-frame ones, dropping some. The data show over 150,000 clones, about nine tenths seen once. The starting material was peripheral blood, obtained on day 0 of AZD1222 vaccination. Receptors originate from an adult in good health.

The chain recombines TRBV7-8 with TRBJ1-2; D remains ambiguous. Germline V gene lookup returns CDR1 SGHVS and CDR2 FQNEAQ. With 4 bases removed from V and 5 bases from J, the gap between germline ends came to 5 bases. The CDR3 extends over 11 amino acids. CDR3 loop: CASSSGYGYTF. In nucleotides, the CDR3 is TGTGCCAGCAGCTCCGGGTATGGCTACACCTTC.

This sequence joins TRBV12-2 and TRBJ2-7; the table assigns TRBD2, which was not confirmed against the DNA. TRBV12-2 is a recognized pseudogene. This CDR3 has 16 amino acids. The CDR3 nucleotides read TGTGCAAGTCGCTTAGATTCTGCGGGAGACAACTACGAGCAGTACTTC. This gives the protein CASRLDSAGDNYEQYF.

This clone came up once. The chain recombines TRBV15 with TRBJ1-3; 9 bases map to TRBD1. The CDR3 covers 15 residues. From germline, CDR1 is LNHNV and CDR2 YYDKDF (reference sequence). J lost 8 bases, V lost 5 bases, and 10 bases had no gene match. CDR3 sequence reads: CATSRGGQGGDTIYF. The CDR3 region has the DNA TGTGCCACCAGCCGAGGGGGACAGGGTGGCGACACCATATATTTT.